Listed here is a single T cell receptor (beta chain). Germline lookup yields CDR1 SNHLY and CDR2 FYNNEI. This CDR3 is 13 amino acids long. V trimming: 6 bases; J trimming: 4 bases; junction bases outside the gene matches: 2. This entry is derived from a study of blood T cell repertoires in COVID-19. Study-wide context: Samples came from the United States, Italy and Spain, spanning acute and convalescent COVID-19. T cells, B-cell-depleted T cells, or PBMCs provided the cDNA or gDNA that served as material.

In the authors' methods: Estimated nucleated cell counts came from reference gene primer amplification. Sequenced by immunoSEQ multiplex PCR; TCRdb stores in-frame clones only, minus some. Clone size and V and J calls were adopted from that table, with D and trimming inferred from the DNA. The sample lists fewer than 130,000 clones; approximately 70% were seen once. This sequence originates from a man older than 75 with acute or convalescent COVID-19. The sequenced sample was peripheral blood. V and J are TRBV2 and TRBJ1-4, with 7 bases fitting TRBD1. The CDR3 DNA reads TGTGCCAGCAGCCGGGACAGTAATGAAAAACTGTTTTTT. Amino acid sequence: CASSRDSNEKLFF.